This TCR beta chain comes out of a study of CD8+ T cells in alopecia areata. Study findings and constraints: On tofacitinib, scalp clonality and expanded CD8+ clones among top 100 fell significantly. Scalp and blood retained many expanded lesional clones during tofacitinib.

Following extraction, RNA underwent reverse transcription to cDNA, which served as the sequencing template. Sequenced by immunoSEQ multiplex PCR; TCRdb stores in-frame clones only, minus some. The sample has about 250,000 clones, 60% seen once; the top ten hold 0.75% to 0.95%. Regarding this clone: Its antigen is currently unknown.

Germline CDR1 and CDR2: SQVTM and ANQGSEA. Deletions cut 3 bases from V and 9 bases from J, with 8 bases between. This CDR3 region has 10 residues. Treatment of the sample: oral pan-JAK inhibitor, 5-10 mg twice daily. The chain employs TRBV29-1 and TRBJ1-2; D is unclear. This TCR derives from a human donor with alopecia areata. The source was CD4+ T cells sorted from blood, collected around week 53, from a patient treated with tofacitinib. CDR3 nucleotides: TGCAGCGTTGAGGAGGGTAGCTACACCTTC. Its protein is CSVEEGSYTF.